These T cell receptor beta chains were read from a single sample in a study of cytomegalovirus exposure and HLA in healthy donors. Produced via immunoSEQ multiplex PCR; TCRdb's table is partial and in-frame only. The data show around 120,000 clones, 55% to 75% seen once. The source material was PBMCs. Receptor source: a human donor in good health. CDR3s include the opening cysteine and the closing phenylalanine or tryptophan. Fields, in order: V gene, D gene, clone size, J gene, CDR3 protein, CDR3 DNA. D genes are given only for firm matches. The size of a clone is reported for some rows only, either as once, few or many, or as a class for expanded clones.

TRBV28,TRBD1,few,TRBJ2-1,CASSPRQGAYNEQFF,TGTGCCAGCAGTCCCCGACAGGGGGCTTACAATGAGCAGTTCTTC
TRBV4-3,NA,few,TRBJ2-2,CASSQDSGATGELFF,TGCGCCAGCAGCCAAGACTCGGGAGCCACCGGGGAGCTGTTTTTT
TRBV5-1,NA,NA,TRBJ1-2,CASSKDRGGYTF,TGCGCCAGCAGCAAAGACAGAGGTGGCTACACCTTC
TRBV19,TRBD2,NA,TRBJ2-5,CASSLTGTSYTQYF,TGTGCCAGTAGCCTAACCGGGACTAGTTATACCCAGTACTTC
TRBV28,TRBD2,few,TRBJ2-1,CASSLGSSGRVYNEQFF,TGTGCCAGCAGTTTAGGGTCTAGCGGGAGAGTCTACAATGAGCAGTTCTTC
TRBV6-5,NA,NA,TRBJ1-1,CASSVDSFMNTEAFF,TGTGCCAGCAGTGTGGACAGTTTCATGAACACTGAAGCTTTCTTT
TRBV19,NA,NA,TRBJ2-7,CASSIGWDTSYEQYF,TGTGCCAGTAGTATAGGTTGGGACACGTCCTACGAGCAGTACTTC
TRBV10-3,NA,once,TRBJ2-5,CAISVTREVETQYF,TGTGCCATCAGCGTGACCAGGGAGGTAGAGACCCAGTACTTC
TRBV11-2,NA,few,TRBJ1-2,CASSSSLASLQGYTF,TGTGCCAGCAGCTCAAGCCTTGCCTCCCTTCAAGGCTACACCTTC
TRBV9,TRBD1,NA,TRBJ2-7,CASSPRDRGPGEQYF,TGTGCCAGCAGCCCTAGGGACAGGGGGCCAGGCGAGCAGTACTTC
TRBV7-2,TRBD1,NA,TRBJ1-3,CASSRDRPSSGNTIYF,TGTGCCAGCTCCCGGGACAGGCCTTCCTCTGGAAACACCATATATTTT
TRBV2,NA,NA,TRBJ1-2,CASGRLGYTF,TGTGCCTCAGGGAGGCTCGGCTACACCTTC
TRBV9,TRBD2,NA,TRBJ2-7,CASSVELAGAPYEQYF,TGTGCCAGCAGCGTAGAGCTAGCGGGGGCTCCCTACGAGCAGTACTTC
TRBV19,TRBD1,NA,TRBJ2-3,CASTHRGTDTQYF,TGTGCCAGTACCCACAGGGGGACAGATACGCAGTATTTT
TRBV21-1,NA,NA,TRBJ2-1,CASSKLGLTLYNEQFF,TGTGCCAGCAGCAAACTGGGGCTAACCCTGTACAATGAGCAGTTCTTC
TRBV7-9,NA,NA,TRBJ2-4,CASSLTPSPKITPDGIQYF,TGTGCCAGCAGCCTGACGCCTAGCCCTAAAATAACCCCAGATGGCATTCAGTACTTC
TRBV7-2,NA,NA,TRBJ1-1,CASSLNGNTEAFF,TGTGCCAGCAGCTTAAACGGGAACACTGAAGCTTTCTTT
TRBV29-1,NA,NA,TRBJ2-7,CSVVGGVEQYF,TGCAGCGTTGTAGGAGGGGTCGAGCAGTACTTC
TRBV9,NA,NA,TRBJ2-7,CASSETGTSLPSEQYF,TGTGCCAGCAGCGAAACGGGAACTAGCTTACCCTCCGAGCAGTACTTC
TRBV7-2,TRBD1,NA,TRBJ1-2,CASRGKRGRSDYGYTF,TGTGCCAGCAGGGGAAAGAGGGGGCGTTCAGATTATGGCTACACCTTC
TRBV30,NA,NA,TRBJ1-2,CAWSVGGGYTF,TGTGCCTGGAGTGTAGGGGGTGGCTACACCTTC
TRBV5-1,TRBD2,once,TRBJ2-3,CASSFAQRGGTDTQYF,TGCGCCAGCAGCTTCGCCCAGCGGGGGGGGACAGATACGCAGTATTTT
TRBV5-1,TRBD1,NA,TRBJ1-1,CASSATGGVGTEAFF,TGCGCCAGCAGCGCCACAGGGGGTGTTGGCACTGAAGCTTTCTTT
TRBV7-2,NA,once,TRBJ2-3,CASSPVFTDTQYF,TGTGCCAGCAGCCCTGTGTTCACAGATACGCAGTATTTT
TRBV30,NA,NA,TRBJ1-6,CAWDSYNSPLHF,TGTGCCTGGGACAGCTATAATTCACCCCTCCACTTT
TRBV29-1,TRBD2,once,TRBJ2-7,CSVDISGRPYEQYF,TGCAGCGTTGATATTAGCGGGAGACCCTACGAGCAGTACTTC
TRBV2,NA,NA,TRBJ1-1,CASRIQGGGWTEAFF,TGTGCCAGCAGGATCCAAGGGGGGGGGTGGACTGAAGCTTTCTTT
TRBV25-1,TRBD2,NA,TRBJ2-1,CASSVRTSGLAKQFF,TGTGCCAGCAGTGTCCGGACTTCAGGACTAGCGAAGCAGTTCTTC
TRBV7-9,NA,NA,TRBJ1-1,CSSSPGLKAFF,TGTTCCAGCAGCCCTGGACTCAAAGCTTTCTTT
TRBV2,TRBD2,NA,TRBJ2-5,CASRSSSGRYQETQYF,TGTGCCAGCAGATCGTCTAGCGGGAGGTACCAAGAGACCCAGTACTTC
TRBV27,TRBD2,once,TRBJ2-1,CASSLGGRGLSSYNEQFF,TGTGCCAGCAGTTTAGGCGGGAGGGGACTAAGCTCCTACAATGAGCAGTTCTTC
TRBV29-1,NA,NA,TRBJ1-2,CSVAFVDTTNYGYTF,TGCAGCGTGGCGTTTGTGGACACGACTAACTATGGCTACACCTTC
TRBV10-3,NA,NA,TRBJ1-1,CAISDTRTNTEAFF,TGTGCCATCAGTGACACAAGAACGAACACTGAAGCTTTCTTT
TRBV25-1,TRBD2,NA,TRBJ2-7,CASSGLAGGAEQYF,TGTGCCAGCAGTGGGCTAGCGGGAGGAGCGGAGCAGTACTTC
TRBV6-6,TRBD1,NA,TRBJ1-6,CASSYPGQANSPLHF,TGTGCCAGCAGTTACCCGGGACAGGCTAATTCACCCCTCCACTTT
TRBV7-2,NA,few,TRBJ1-1,CASSKLGGGAANTEAFF,TGTGCCAGCAGCAAACTAGGCGGGGGAGCTGCGAACACTGAAGCTTTCTTT
TRBV27,TRBD1,few,TRBJ2-7,CASSYGTGAHEQYF,TGTGCCAGCAGTTATGGGACAGGTGCCCACGAGCAGTACTTC
TRBV6-1,TRBD1,NA,TRBJ2-5,CASRDPGGSETQYF,TGTGCCAGCAGAGATCCAGGGGGATCGGAGACCCAGTACTTC
TRBV27,TRBD1,NA,TRBJ1-1,CASSALGGGQGPPGAFF,TGTGCCAGCAGTGCCCTCGGGGGGGGACAGGGGCCGCCCGGAGCTTTCTTT
TRBV28,TRBD2,NA,TRBJ2-4,CASRYSGIEAKNIQYF,TGTGCCAGCAGATATAGCGGGATTGAAGCCAAAAACATTCAGTACTTC
TRBV9,TRBD1,once,TRBJ2-2,CASSARTGPFVTGELFF,TGTGCCAGCAGCGCCCGGACAGGCCCCTTTGTCACCGGGGAGCTGTTTTTT
TRBV9,NA,NA,TRBJ2-7,CASSTTGGSYEQYF,TGTGCCAGCAGCACGACAGGCGGTAGCTACGAGCAGTACTTC
TRBV9,NA,NA,TRBJ1-6,CASSVSQSNNSPLHF,TGTGCCAGCAGCGTATCTCAGTCAAATAATTCACCCCTCCACTTT
TRBV6-1,NA,NA,TRBJ1-2,CASSIRAAYGYTF,TGTGCCAGTTCCATAAGAGCCGCCTATGGCTACACCTTC
TRBV18,TRBD1,NA,TRBJ2-1,CASSPTRQGANNEQFF,TGTGCCAGCTCGCCAACAAGACAGGGGGCGAACAATGAGCAGTTCTTC
TRBV5-4,NA,NA,TRBJ2-1,CASSLDSSSYNEQFF,TGTGCCAGCAGCCTGGACAGCAGCTCCTACAATGAGCAGTTCTTC
TRBV28,NA,NA,TRBJ1-5,CAIRGTYSNQPQHF,TGTGCCATCCGGGGTACTTATAGCAATCAGCCCCAGCATTTT
TRBV19,TRBD1,NA,TRBJ1-3,CASSTRLTGFVSGNTIYF,TGTGCCAGTAGTACCCGGTTGACAGGGTTTGTCTCTGGAAACACCATATATTTT
TRBV6-5,NA,few,TRBJ1-2,CASSRGPRDYGYTF,TGTGCCAGCAGCCGAGGTCCGAGGGACTATGGCTACACCTTC
TRBV7-2,TRBD1,NA,TRBJ2-7,CASSLAAGGTYEQYF,TGTGCCAGCAGCTTAGCCGCAGGGGGAACCTACGAGCAGTACTTC
TRBV28,TRBD1,NA,TRBJ1-2,CASSQGGNSYGYTF,TGTGCCAGCAGTCAAGGGGGCAACTCCTATGGCTACACCTTC
TRBV25-1,NA,NA,TRBJ1-2,CASSDSTGFRYTF,TGTGCCAGCAGTGACTCGACCGGGTTTCGCTACACCTTC
TRBV21-1,NA,NA,TRBJ2-1,CASSFSGLAGNEQFF,TGTGCCAGCAGCTTCTCGGGACTAGCGGGGAATGAGCAGTTCTTC
TRBV29-1,TRBD2,few,TRBJ2-5,CSVERGELAGVETQYF,TGCAGCGTTGAACGGGGGGAACTAGCGGGAGTAGAGACCCAGTACTTC
TRBV19,NA,NA,TRBJ1-6,CASSTDRQNSPLHF,TGTGCCAGTAGTACGGACAGACAGAATTCACCCCTCCACTTT